This is a list of T cell receptor beta chains from one sample in a study of identical twins. MiXCR, run by TCRdb on the 5' RACE reads, gives a single entry per CDR3 protein. This table holds a few hundred thousand distinct CDR3 sequences, 9.5% to 10% found once. The sample also formed part of further work on yellow fever vaccine responses in identical twins.

Sequencing used PBMCs. Receptors were obtained from a woman in her late teens or twenties in good health. CDR3s include the opening cysteine and the closing phenylalanine or tryptophan. A D gene is named only where the DNA matches it firmly. Part of the rows lack a size; the others show once, few, many or a class for expanded clones.

d_call cdr3_length clone_size j_call v_call cdr3_aa cdr3_nt
TRBD1 15 many TRBJ1-5 TRBV6-2/TRBV6-3 CASREPGTGGQPQHF TGTGCCAGCAGGGAACCCGGGACAGGGGGTCAGCCCCAGCATTTT
. 16 many TRBJ2-5 TRBV10-1 CASSDLGGKTQETQYF TGCGCCAGCAGTGATCTGGGAGGAAAGACACAAGAGACCCAGTACTTC
TRBD2 17 many TRBJ2-3 TRBV5-5 CASSRTSSGGAKDTQYF TGTGCCAGCAGCCGCACATCTAGCGGGGGGGCCAAAGATACGCAGTATTTT
TRBD1 13 many TRBJ1-2 TRBV12-3/TRBV12-4 CASSLDREVGYTF TGTGCCAGCAGTTTGGACAGGGAAGTTGGCTACACCTTC
TRBD2 17 many TRBJ2-3 TRBV7-8 CASSSGLAGGSTDTQYF TGTGCCAGCAGCTCCGGACTAGCGGGGGGAAGCACAGATACGCAGTATTTT
. 13 many TRBJ2-7 TRBV6-1 CASSEPQTYEQYF TGTGCCAGCAGTGAACCCCAAACCTACGAGCAGTACTTC
TRBD2 12 few TRBJ2-1 TRBV12-3/TRBV12-4 CASSIPGLEEFF TGTGCCAGCAGTATTCCGGGACTAGAGGAGTTCTTC
TRBD1 18 . TRBJ2-7 TRBV5-1 CASSPSGTAAPFSYEQYF TGCGCCAGCAGCCCCTCCGGGACAGCAGCTCCCTTCTCCTACGAGCAGTACTTC
TRBD2 16 . TRBJ2-1 TRBV4-3 CASSQDRLAGAVEQFF TGCGCCAGCAGCCAAGATCGTCTAGCGGGAGCGGTTGAGCAGTTCTTC
. 13 . TRBJ2-7 TRBV4-1 CASSQPGRSEQYF TGCGCCAGCAGCCAACCGGGACGCTCCGAGCAGTACTTC
. 14 few TRBJ2-7 TRBV20-1 CSAQGAQRGYEQYF TGCAGTGCCCAAGGGGCCCAAAGGGGCTATGAGCAGTACTTC
. 17 few TRBJ1-2 TRBV20-1 CCARDLKIGGGTYGYTF TGCTGTGCTAGAGATCTGAAGATCGGGGGGGGCACCTATGGCTACACCTTC
. 15 few TRBJ2-3 TRBV29-1 CSVRILNIATDTQYF TGCAGCGTTCGCATTCTTAATATCGCCACAGATACGCAGTATTTT
TRBD2 17 few TRBJ2-7 TRBV18 CASSPLSGGPHSYEQYF TGTGCCAGCTCACCATTAAGCGGGGGGCCCCACTCCTACGAGCAGTACTTC
TRBD2 17 few TRBJ2-1 TRBV7-2 CASSLAKAGGRYNEQFF TGTGCCAGCAGCTTAGCGAAGGCGGGGGGACGGTACAATGAGCAGTTCTTC
. 16 . TRBJ2-1 TRBV21-1 CASSKVSRSSYNEQFF TGTGCCAGCAGCAAAGTTTCCAGAAGCTCCTACAATGAGCAGTTCTTC
TRBD2 15 many TRBJ2-3 TRBV5-1 CASSFSGGSGDTQYF TGCGCCAGCAGCTTCAGCGGGGGGTCGGGAGATACGCAGTATTTT
. 14 . TRBJ2-7 TRBV30 CASGVPANTYEQYF TGTGCCTCTGGAGTCCCCGCGAATACCTACGAGCAGTACTTC
. 16 . TRBJ2-1 TRBV2 CASSEDRLEIDDEQFF TGTGCCAGCAGTGAAGACCGCCTAGAAATAGACGATGAGCAGTTCTTC
TRBD2 15 many TRBJ2-3 TRBV10-3 CAISEGLAGGNTQYF TGTGCCATCAGTGAAGGTCTAGCGGGGGGAAATACGCAGTATTTT
TRBD2 11 many TRBJ2-5 TRBV12-3/TRBV12-4 CASGLAETQYF TGTGCCAGCGGACTAGCTGAGACCCAGTACTTC
TRBD2 14 few TRBJ2-1 TRBV4-3 CASSPRTRYNEQFF TGCGCCAGCAGCCCACGGACTAGATACAATGAGCAGTTCTTC
. 18 few TRBJ2-7 TRBV5-1 CASSATAPQRLSSYEQYF TGCGCCAGCAGCGCTACGGCCCCACAGCGGCTGAGCTCCTACGAGCAGTACTTC
TRBD2 14 few TRBJ2-1 TRBV28 CASGGRLRAGDQFF TGTGCCAGCGGAGGAAGACTAAGAGCGGGAGATCAGTTCTTC
. 15 . TRBJ2-3 TRBV28 CASRRAGAETDTQYF TGTGCCAGCAGACGTGCGGGGGCCGAAACAGATACGCAGTATTTT
TRBD1 16 few TRBJ1-1 TRBV28 CASSLPTGTANTEAFF TGTGCCAGCAGTTTACCCACAGGGACAGCGAACACTGAAGCTTTCTTT
. 15 few TRBJ2-2 TRBV11-2 CASSLMGGNTGELFF TGTGCCAGCAGCTTAATGGGGGGGAACACCGGGGAGCTGTTTTTT
. 17 few TRBJ1-4 TRBV7-2 CASSLGAGWRMDEKLFF TGTGCCAGCAGCTTAGGGGCCGGGTGGAGGATGGATGAAAAACTGTTTTTT
. 15 few TRBJ2-3 TRBV3-1 CASSQVGSGTDTQYF TGTGCCAGCAGCCAAGTAGGGTCCGGCACAGATACGCAGTATTTT
. 15 many TRBJ2-3 TRBV28 CASSFGGLGTDTQYF TGTGCCAGCAGTTTTGGGGGATTGGGCACAGATACGCAGTATTTT
. 14 . TRBJ1-4 TRBV29-1 CSVEDRKAGEKLFF TGCAGCGTTGAAGACAGGAAGGCAGGTGAAAAACTGTTTTTT
TRBD2 15 . TRBJ2-1 TRBV20-1 CSARELAGGTHEQFF TGCAGTGCTAGGGAACTAGCGGGAGGCACCCATGAGCAGTTCTTC
. 17 many TRBJ2-3 TRBV4-2 CASSQTPVGRGTDTQYF TGTGCCAGCAGCCAAACTCCTGTCGGGCGGGGCACAGATACGCAGTATTTT
. 10 many TRBJ2-2 TRBV12-3/TRBV12-4 CASNGPQLFF TGTGCCAGCAATGGGCCTCAGCTGTTTTTT
. 14 many TRBJ2-3 TRBV29-1 CSAEGQGTPDTQYF TGCAGCGCCGAGGGGCAGGGGACCCCAGATACGCAGTATTTT
. 13 many TRBJ1-2 TRBV10-2 CASTPTGDYGYTF TGCGCCAGCACACCAACGGGGGACTATGGCTACACCTTC
TRBD2 15 many TRBJ2-1 TRBV4-2 CASSGTSGTYNEQFF TGTGCCAGCAGCGGGACTAGCGGGACCTACAATGAGCAGTTCTTC